The 30 T cell receptor beta chains presented below share a single source sample, sequenced in a study of tissue T cells after allogeneic stem cell transplantation (dated by TCRdb to between 2021 and 2024). In light of the paper, this sample's time point label describes: human tissue collected at research (rapid) autopsy. The library was made by the immunoSEQ multiplex PCR assay. This is the immuneACCESS table as TCRdb keeps it, with only in-frame sequences that have V and J called. A part of the clones is gone; compared with another copy, unresolved V genes explain less than half, and the rest is unexplained. The sample table holds some 25,000 clones, of which about 73% were seen once. The top ten hold roughly 8% of the sample. The sample consisted of tissue from the ileum, taken at autopsy. These receptor sequences come from a female donor older than 55 with lung cancer.

The chain combines TRBV11-2 with TRBJ2-7, with 10 bases that match TRBD2. The V segment lost 1 base and the J segment 0 bases; nucleotides outside the gene matches: 9. CDR1 SGHAT and CDR2 FQNNGV come from the germline V gene. This CDR3 has 18 amino acids. CDR3 residues: CASSLASGSGVVSYEQYF. The CDR3 DNA follows: TGTGCCAGCAGCTTAGCTAGCGGGAGTGGAGTTGTCTCCTACGAGCAGTACTTC.

V and J are TRBV6-5 and TRBJ1-5; D remains ambiguous. Deletions cut 0 bases from V and 0 bases from J, with 6 bases between. The CDR3 totals 15 residues. Germline CDR1 is MNHEY and CDR2 is SVGAGI. The CDR3 sequence: CASSYSRFSNQPQHF. The CDR3 DNA reads as TGTGCCAGCAGTTACTCGCGGTTTAGCAATCAGCCCCAGCATTTT.

This clone was seen a few times. The rearrangement links TRBV2 to TRBJ1-6; no firm D call. Germline V gene data show CDR1 as SNHLY and CDR2 as FYNNEI. V gave up 4 bases and J gave up 8 bases, with 9 bases separating them. This CDR3 region has 13 residues. DNA of the CDR3: TGTGCCAGCAGTGTAAGGGTAGATTCACCCCTCCACTTT. Translating it yields CASSVRVDSPLHF.

This clone was detected a few times. The gene calls are TRBV27 and TRBJ2-7; 7 positions match TRBD2. CDR1 is MNHEY, CDR2 SMNVEV, per germline (reference sequence). After removal of 2 bases from V and 2 bases from J, the junction contained 6 bases not matched to a gene. The CDR3 loop spans 15 amino acids. CDR3 in amino acids: CASSLIREVPYEQYF. The CDR3 nucleotides are TGTGCCAGCAGTTTAATACGGGAGGTTCCCTACGAGCAGTACTTC.

The gene calls are TRBV19 and TRBJ2-5; TRBD1 might be the D (5 bases). The CDR3 contains 14 residues. The V gene's germline CDR1 is LNHDA and CDR2 SQIVND (reference sequence). V shed 4 bases and J shed 5 bases, with 14 bases lying between them. The CDR3 spells CASSRGTGFETQYF. The CDR3 nucleotides are TGTGCCAGTAGTAGGGGCACGGGTTTCGAGACCCAGTACTTC.

This clone appeared a few times. The chain links TRBV12-3 or TRBV12-4 to TRBJ1-2; D possibly corresponds to TRBD1 (6 bases). The CDR3 consists of 13 residues. V lost 5 bases, J lost 4 bases, and 11 bases lay in between. This CDR3 is CASSPDRTYGYTF. The CDR3 coding sequence is TGTGCCAGCAGTCCCGACAGGACCTATGGCTACACCTTC.

Only one count was recorded for this clone. The chain uses TRBV6-5 and TRBJ1-2; D remains ambiguous. Trimming took off 2 bases at V and 5 bases at J, with 9 bases between the two ends. The CDR3 length is 13 residues. Germline V gene data show CDR1 as MNHEY and CDR2 as SVGAGI. This chain's CDR3 is CASSYGQRYGYTF. The CDR3 DNA reads TGTGCCAGCAGTTACGGCCAGAGATATGGCTACACCTTC.

The chain couples TRBV18 to TRBJ1-2; D gene ambiguous. From germline, CDR1 is KGHSH and CDR2 LQKENI. The CDR3 has 13 amino acids. V lost 3 bases to trimming and J lost 8 bases, with 13 bases between them. The CDR3 sequence: CASSPIREKGYTF. The CDR3 DNA reads as TGTGCCAGCTCACCCATTCGTGAAAAGGGCTACACCTTC.

The rearrangement joins TRBV6-2 or TRBV6-3 to TRBJ2-4; D not certain. The length of the CDR3 is 12 residues. V dropped 0 bases and J dropped 9 bases, with 6 bases sitting between them. CDR1 MNHEY and CDR2 SVGEGT come from the germline V gene. CDR3 region: CASSYSRPIQYF. The CDR3 nucleotides read TGTGCCAGCAGTTACTCTCGGCCCATTCAGTACTTC.

This clone was observed a few times. The chain joins TRBV7-3 to TRBJ2-3; TRBD1 matches 10 bases. Germline V gene lookup returns CDR1 SGHTA and CDR2 FQGTGA. With 0 bases clipped from V and 2 bases from J, the junction kept 8 bases outside the gene matches. This CDR3 has 18 residues. The CDR3 reads CASSLTGLGTGATDTQYF. The CDR3 DNA reads TGTGCCAGCAGCTTAACGGGCCTTGGGACAGGGGCCACAGATACGCAGTATTTT. Full variable domain (missing parts from reference TRBV7-3 and TRBJ2-3): GAGVSQTPSNKVTEKGKYVELRCDPISGHTALYWYRQSLGQGPEFLIYFQGTGAADDSGLPNDRFFAVRPEGSVSTLKIQRTERGDSAVYLCASSLTGLGTGATDTQYFGPGTRLTVL.

The rearrangement joins TRBV4-2 to TRBJ2-6; the match to TRBD1 covers 10 bases. This CDR3 region has 18 residues. J was trimmed by 0 bases and V by 2 bases; bases with no gene match: 4. Germline CDR1 and CDR2: LGHNA and YNFKEQ. CDR3 residues: CASSQRRDRGSGANVLTF. Here the CDR3 DNA reads TGTGCCAGCAGCCAAAGGAGGGACAGGGGCTCTGGGGCCAACGTCCTGACTTTC.

The chain joins TRBV30 to TRBJ2-3; D is possibly TRBD2 (5 bases). This CDR3 region has 13 residues. V shed 0 bases and J shed 4 bases, with 8 bases lying between them. The germline gives CDR1 GTSNPN, CDR2 SVGIG (reference sequence). CDR3 protein: CAWSVGGADTQYF. The CDR3 DNA reads TGTGCCTGGAGTGTAGGAGGCGCAGATACGCAGTATTTT.

The V call is TRBV15, the J call TRBJ2-3; TRBD1 is a possible D gene (5 bases). CDR3 length equals 15 residues. Germline CDR1 and CDR2: LNHNV and YYDKDF (reference sequence). V was cut by 2 bases and J by 2 bases, with 11 bases left in between. The CDR3 region is CATSRYRSSTDTQYF. CDR3 nucleotide sequence: TGTGCCACCAGCAGATACAGGTCCTCCACAGATACGCAGTATTTT. Looking up the rest from reference TRBV15 and TRBJ2-3 gives the full variable domain: DAMVIQNPRYQVTQFGKPVTLSCSQTLNHNVMYWYQQKSSQAPKLLFHYYDKDFNNEADTPDNFQSRRPNTSFCFLDIRSPGLGDTAMYLCATSRYRSSTDTQYFGPGTRLTVL.

J is TRBJ2-5 and V is TRBV5-4; D gene uncertain. The CDR3 spans 14 residues. Germline loops: CDR1 SGHNT, CDR2 YYREEE (reference sequence). Trimming pared 2 bases from V and 0 bases from J, leaving 8 bases between. The CDR3 region is CASSLEPDQETQYF. The CDR3 coding sequence is TGTGCCAGCAGCTTAGAACCCGACCAAGAGACCCAGTACTTC.

This chain uses TRBV6-5 with TRBJ1-2; D is unclear. Trimming took 8 bases from V and 2 from J, leaving 12 bases between them. This CDR3 has 13 residues. Germline CDR1 reads MNHEY; CDR2 reads SVGAGI. CDR3 in DNA: TGTGCCAGCGGGAGAATCACCAACTATGGCTACACCTTC. This gives the protein CASGRITNYGYTF.

This chain links TRBV7-2 with TRBJ1-3; D remains unclear. The CDR3 totals 14 residues. Germline CDR1 and CDR2: SGHTA and FQGNSA. V was cut by 1 base and J by 6 bases, with 10 bases left in between. The CDR3 sequence: CASSLVRQSNTIYF. Here the CDR3 DNA reads TGTGCCAGCAGCTTAGTTCGGCAGTCAAACACCATATATTTT. Full variable domain (missing parts from reference TRBV7-2 and TRBJ1-3): GAGVSQSPSNKVTEKGKDVELRCDPISGHTALYWYRQSLGQGLEFLIYFQGNSAPDKSGLPSDRFSAERTGGSVSTLTIQRTQQEDSAVYLCASSLVRQSNTIYFGEGSWLTVV.

This clone qualifies as medium-sized. The rearrangement uses TRBV7-2 and TRBJ1-6; TRBD1 aligns across 7 bases. CDR3 length: 15 amino acids. Germline CDR1 and CDR2: SGHTA and FQGNSA. The trim removed 0 bases at V and 10 bases at J, leaving 6 bases unmatched. The CDR3 protein is CASSLAGGMGSPLHF. The CDR3 bases are TGTGCCAGCAGCTTAGCAGGGGGCATGGGGTCACCCCTCCACTTT.

This clone was seen a few times. V and J are TRBV19 and TRBJ2-5, with 9 bases identical to TRBD1. Germline trimming cut 5 bases from V and 4 bases from J; bases unmatched to any gene: 5. The CDR3 runs 14 residues. Germline-derived CDR1 and CDR2 are LNHDA and SQIVND (reference sequence). The CDR3 region is CASSSDRGGETQYF. In nucleotides, the CDR3 is TGTGCCAGTAGTTCCGACAGGGGGGGAGAGACCCAGTACTTC.

This chain connects TRBV27 to TRBJ1-6, with D hard to call. The CDR3 covers 14 residues. Germline loops: CDR1 MNHEY, CDR2 SMNVEV (reference sequence). V dropped 5 bases and J dropped 7 bases, with 12 bases sitting between them. Here the CDR3 reads CASSAGGENSPLHF. CDR3 nucleotide sequence: TGTGCCAGCAGTGCGGGCGGCGAGAATTCACCCCTCCACTTT.

The V call is TRBV5-1, the J call TRBJ2-7; tentative D call: TRBD1 (6 bases). CDR3 size: 14 residues. CDR1 is SGHRS, CDR2 YFSETQ, per germline. Trimming pared 0 bases from V and 3 bases from J, leaving 10 bases between. CDR3 nucleotides: TGCGCCAGCAGCTTGGACAGGGCCCACTACGAGCAGTACTTC. Translating it yields CASSLDRAHYEQYF. Full variable domain (missing parts from reference TRBV5-1 and TRBJ2-7): KAGVTQTPRYLIKTRGQQVTLSCSPISGHRSVSWYQQTPGQGLQFLFEYFSETQRNKGNFPGRFSGRQFSNSRSEMNVSTLELGDSALYLCASSLDRAHYEQYFGPGTRLTVT.

The chain combines TRBV5-6 with TRBJ1-1; tentatively, D is TRBD1 (5 bases). The CDR3 loop spans 16 amino acids. Trimming took off 4 bases at V and 0 bases at J, with 16 bases between the two ends. Germline V gene data show CDR1 as SGHDT and CDR2 as YYEEEE. The CDR3 spells CASSHDRGKMNTEAFF. CDR3 DNA: TGTGCCAGCAGCCACGACAGAGGAAAGATGAACACTGAAGCTTTCTTT.

This clone appeared a few times. The chain joins TRBV5-1 to TRBJ2-7; 7 bases agree with TRBD1. This CDR3 spans 16 amino acids. Germline CDR1 and CDR2: SGHRS and YFSETQ. Trimming at V came to 0 bases and at J to 4 bases, leaving 10 bases not matched to a gene. CDR3 loop: CASSLAAVNRGYEQYF. Here the CDR3 DNA reads TGCGCCAGCAGCTTGGCTGCCGTGAACAGGGGATACGAGCAGTACTTC. The full variable domain, rest sourced from reference TRBV5-1 and TRBJ2-7, is KAGVTQTPRYLIKTRGQQVTLSCSPISGHRSVSWYQQTPGQGLQFLFEYFSETQRNKGNFPGRFSGRQFSNSRSEMNVSTLELGDSALYLCASSLAAVNRGYEQYFGPGTRLTVT.

The CDR3 coding sequence is TGTGCCAGCAGCTTAACGAGAGGGGGACGCCGCTACGAGCAGTACTTC. Translation: CASSLTRGGRRYEQYF. The chain joins TRBV11-3 to TRBJ2-7, with a possible D match to TRBD1 (6 bases). The germline gives CDR1 SGHNT, CDR2 YENEEA. Trimming stripped 2 bases from V and 3 bases from J, with 17 bases between. The CDR3 loop spans 16 amino acids. The full variable domain, with the rest looked up from reference TRBV11-3 and TRBJ2-7, is EAGVVQSPRYKIIEKKQPVAFWCNPISGHNTLYWYLQNLGQGPELLIRYENEEAVDDSQLPKDRFSAERLKGVDSTLKIQPAELGDSAVYLCASSLTRGGRRYEQYFGPGTRLTVT.

This chain joins TRBV20-1 and TRBJ1-1; D gene uncertain. CDR3 length: 13 amino acids. V lost 3 bases and J 2 bases, leaving 10 bases between the germline ends. The germline V gene encodes CDR1 DFQATT and CDR2 SNEGSKA (reference sequence). This chain's CDR3 is CSASGWANTEAFF. DNA of the CDR3: TGCAGTGCTAGTGGTTGGGCAAACACTGAAGCTTTCTTT.

The chain uses TRBV19 and TRBJ1-6; D is uncertain. CDR1 is LNHDA, CDR2 SQIVND, per germline (reference sequence). V was shortened by 0 bases and J by 8 bases, with 8 bases between the two germline ends. This CDR3 contains 14 residues. CDR3 residues: CASSIDEEYSPLHF. The CDR3 DNA reads as TGTGCCAGTAGTATAGACGAAGAATATTCACCCCTCCACTTT.

A word on this clone: This may be a read error, as it is one base from a much larger clone. The chain is built from TRBV4-2 and TRBJ1-2, with TRBD1 matching over 10 bases. Losses at the gene ends were 1 base for V and 2 bases for J; bases not matched to a gene: 1. CDR1 LGHNA and CDR2 YNFKEQ come from the germline V gene. The CDR3 extends over 15 amino acids. CDR3 protein: CASSQGGQGNYGYTF. CDR3 DNA: TGTGCCAGCAGCCAAGGGGGACAGGGGAACTATGGCTACACCTTC.

This chain links TRBV11-2 with TRBJ2-1; D remains unclear. Germline-derived CDR1 and CDR2 are SGHAT and FQNNGV. Trimming stripped 1 base from V and 9 bases from J, with 4 bases between. The CDR3 consists of 11 residues. CDR3 in DNA: TGTGCCAGCAGCTTAGGTATTGAGCAGTTCTTC. It translates to CASSLGIEQFF.

For the CDR3, the DNA is TGTGCCAGCAGTGAAAGTTTGGGGGGCTCTGGAAACACCATATATTTT. It yields the protein CASSESLGGSGNTIYF. The chain links TRBV6-1 to TRBJ1-3; D possibly corresponds to TRBD1 (5 bases). This CDR3 has 16 residues. The V end lost 2 bases, the J end lost 0 bases, and 11 bases lay between the germline ends. The V gene's germline CDR1 is MNHNS and CDR2 SASEGT.

CDR3 amino acids: CSASAEPGEQFF. In nucleotides, the CDR3 is TGCAGTGCTAGTGCGGAACCGGGGGAGCAGTTCTTC. The chain uses TRBV20-1 and TRBJ2-1; weak D call: TRBD2 (5 bases). V was shortened by 3 bases and J by 10 bases, with 13 bases between the two germline ends. Germline V gene sequence: CDR1 DFQATT, CDR2 SNEGSKA (reference sequence). The CDR3 contains 12 residues.

The chain combines TRBV18 with TRBJ2-3; no clear D. V gave up 3 bases and J gave up 1 base, with 11 bases separating them. Germline V lookup: CDR1 KGHSH, CDR2 LQKENI. The CDR3 extends over 15 amino acids. The CDR3 here is CASSPRLGGTDTQYF. The CDR3 nucleotides read TGTGCCAGCTCACCGAGGCTAGGAGGCACAGATACGCAGTATTTT.